Each of the 12 T cell receptor beta chains below was sequenced from the same sample in a study of blood T cell repertoires in COVID-19. TCRdb's table, derived via immunoSEQ multiplex PCR, lists solely in-frame clones and lacks some. The data contain about 380,000 clones, about 88% of them seen just once; the ten biggest clones take up 1.2%. The source material was PBMCs or T cells enriched from blood (not recorded which). The receptors come from a woman aged 18-30 years who had recovered from COVID-19.

The chain has TRBV7-3 and TRBJ2-3, with D perhaps matching TRBD1 (6 bases). Per germline, CDR1 SGHTA and CDR2 FQGTGA. Trimming removed 2 bases at V and 2 bases at J, with 8 bases between. CDR3 length: 14 residues. This CDR3 is CASSLEGVTDTQYF. The CDR3 DNA is TGTGCCAGCAGCTTAGAGGGGGTCACAGATACGCAGTATTTT.

The gene calls are TRBV2 and TRBJ1-4; 10 nucleotides line up with TRBD1. Germline V gene data show CDR1 as SNHLY and CDR2 as FYNNEI. This CDR3 comprises 13 residues. Germline trimming cut 7 bases from V and 6 bases from J; bases unmatched to any gene: 2. This CDR3 reads CASKGQGDEKLFF. In DNA form, the CDR3 reads TGTGCCAGCAAAGGACAGGGGGATGAAAAACTGTTTTTT.

V gene TRBV4-1 combines with J gene TRBJ2-1, with D possibly matching TRBD1 (6 bases). The CDR3 has 14 amino acids. Trimming cost V 4 bases and J 8 bases, with 15 bases left between them. Germline CDR1 reads MGHRA; CDR2 reads YSYEKL. The CDR3 coding sequence is TGCGCCAGCAGCCTAACCCCAGGGGTTGATGAGCAGTTCTTC. This gives the protein CASSLTPGVDEQFF.

The chain has TRBV10-1 and TRBJ1-5, with D possibly matching TRBD1 (5 bases). The germline CDR1 and CDR2 sequences are WNHNN and SYGVQD (reference sequence). CDR3 size: 16 residues. V lost 0 bases to trimming and J lost 4 bases, with 13 bases between them. CDR3 sequence (DNA): TGCGCCAGCAGTGAGTCAGGGGTCGCCTTTAATCAGCCCCAGCATTTT. This gives the protein CASSESGVAFNQPQHF.

The V call is TRBV7-9, the J call TRBJ2-1, with TRBD2 as a possible D gene (5 bases). The CDR3 length is 14 residues. Deletions cut 7 bases from V and 3 bases from J, with 13 bases between. Germline V lookup: CDR1 SEHNR, CDR2 FQNEAQ (reference sequence). DNA for the CDR3: TGTGCCAGCACCCTAGACGGGGTCTACAATGAGCAGTTCTTC. Protein sequence: CASTLDGVYNEQFF.

The V call is TRBV10-3, the J call TRBJ2-7, with a tentative D call TRBD2 (6 bases). V was shortened by 2 bases and J by 6 bases, with 23 bases between the two germline ends. CDR1 is ENHRY and CDR2 is SYGVKD in the germline V gene. The CDR3 extends over 17 amino acids. The CDR3 loop reads CAISEGVTGTGVGEQYF. Here the CDR3 DNA reads TGTGCCATCAGTGAGGGGGTTACCGGGACTGGGGTCGGCGAGCAGTACTTC.

The V gene is TRBV7-9, the J gene TRBJ1-1; 9 bases map to TRBD1. CDR3 length equals 16 residues. With V trimmed by 4 bases and J by 3 bases, 9 bases remained unmatched. From germline, CDR1 is SEHNR and CDR2 FQNEAQ (reference sequence). CDR3 loop: CASSSGQGMEDTEAFF. CDR3 nucleotides: TGTGCCAGCAGCTCAGGACAGGGGATGGAGGACACTGAAGCTTTCTTT.

The rearrangement uses TRBV4-1 and TRBJ1-1; D unclear. Germline V gives CDR1 MGHRA, CDR2 YSYEKL. The CDR3 contains 13 residues. V lost 6 bases, J lost 1 base, and 9 bases lay in between. The CDR3 region is CASRSQANTEAFF. In DNA, the CDR3 is TGCGCCAGCAGATCCCAGGCGAACACTGAAGCTTTCTTT.

This clone appeared once. V usage is TRBV2 and J usage is TRBJ1-5; TRBD1 matches at 10 bases. V shed 2 bases and J 7 bases; nucleotides not matched to a gene: 2. The germline V gene encodes CDR1 SNHLY and CDR2 FYNNEI. The CDR3 extends over 14 amino acids. The CDR3 is CASSERDRGQPQHF. CDR3 DNA: TGTGCCAGCAGTGAACGGGACAGGGGACAGCCCCAGCATTTT.

The chain joins TRBV6-2 or TRBV6-3 to TRBJ2-3, with D tentatively TRBD2 (7 bases). This CDR3 is 15 amino acids long. Per the germline V gene, CDR1 is MNHEY and CDR2 is SVGEGT. V lost 5 bases to trimming and J lost 3 bases, with 15 bases between them. The CDR3 region has the DNA TGTGCCAGCAGTCGCGGGGGCAGGGAGACAGATACGCAGTATTTT. It is translated as CASSRGGRETDTQYF.

This chain links TRBV18 with TRBJ1-1, with D unclear. Germline assignment: CDR1 KGHSH and CDR2 LQKENI. This CDR3 has 14 amino acids. The ends were cut back, 3 bases at V and 4 bases at J, with 12 bases in the middle. The CDR3 sequence: CASSPLLSSTEAFF. CDR3 coding DNA: TGTGCCAGCTCACCCCTGTTGAGCTCCACTGAAGCTTTCTTT.

J is TRBJ2-1 and V is TRBV11-2; a weak D match, TRBD1 (5 bases). Germline CDR1 and CDR2: SGHAT and FQNNGV. Trimming cost V 5 bases and J 5 bases, with 13 bases left between them. The CDR3 sequence is 14 residues long. CDR3 in amino acids: CASSHRRTDNEQFF. CDR3 nucleotides: TGTGCCAGCAGCCACAGGAGAACGGACAATGAGCAGTTCTTC.